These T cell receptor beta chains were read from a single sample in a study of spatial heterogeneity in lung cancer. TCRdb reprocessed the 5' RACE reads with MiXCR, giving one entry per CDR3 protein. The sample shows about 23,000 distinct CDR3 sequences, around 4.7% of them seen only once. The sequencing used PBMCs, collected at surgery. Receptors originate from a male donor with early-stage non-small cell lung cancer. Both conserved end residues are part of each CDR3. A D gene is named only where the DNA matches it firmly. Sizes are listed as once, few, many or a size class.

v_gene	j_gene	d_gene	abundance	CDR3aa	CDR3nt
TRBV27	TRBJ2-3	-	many	CASSLKGTDTQYF	TGTGCCAGCAGTTTAAAGGGGACAGATACGCAGTATTTT
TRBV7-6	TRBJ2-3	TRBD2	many	CASSGTSGTDTQYF	TGTGCCAGCAGCGGGACTAGCGGCACAGATACGCAGTATTTT
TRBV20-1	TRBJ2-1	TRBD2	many	CSARPTSGGNEQFF	TGCAGTGCACGACCAACGAGCGGGGGAAATGAGCAGTTCTTC
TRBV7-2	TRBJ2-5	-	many	CASSLAEQGGETQYF	TGTGCCAGCAGCTTAGCGGAACAGGGCGGGGAGACCCAGTACTTC
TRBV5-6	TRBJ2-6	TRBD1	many	CASSRYRGLGANVLTF	TGTGCCAGCAGCCGATACAGGGGGCTCGGGGCCAACGTCCTGACTTTC
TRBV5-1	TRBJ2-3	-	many	CASSLGRTTDTQYF	TGCGCCAGCAGCTTGGGGAGGACCACAGATACGCAGTATTTT
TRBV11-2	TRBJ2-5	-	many	CASSRGQLQETQYF	TGTGCCAGCAGCAGAGGACAGCTACAAGAGACCCAGTACTTC
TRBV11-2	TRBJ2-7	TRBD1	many	CASSQGVHEQYF	TGTGCCAGCAGCCAGGGGGTGCACGAGCAGTACTTC
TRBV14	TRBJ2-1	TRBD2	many	CASSSLAASSYNEQFF	TGTGCCAGCAGCAGTCTAGCGGCAAGCTCCTACAATGAGCAGTTCTTC
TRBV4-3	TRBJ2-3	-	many	CASSQGRSTDTQYF	TGCGCCAGCAGCCAAGGGAGAAGCACAGATACGCAGTATTTT
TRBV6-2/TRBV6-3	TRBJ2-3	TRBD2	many	CASRSSGKTDTQYF	TGTGCCAGCAGGTCTAGCGGAAAGACAGATACGCAGTATTTT
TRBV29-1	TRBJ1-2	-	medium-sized	CSGGPAIYGYTF	TGCAGCGGAGGCCCCGCAATCTATGGCTACACCTTC
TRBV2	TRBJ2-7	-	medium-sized	CASSEARYEQYF	TGTGCCAGCAGTGAGGCGAGGTACGAGCAGTACTTC
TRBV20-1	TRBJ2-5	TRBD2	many	CSARKIAGAQETQYF	TGCAGTGCTAGAAAAATAGCGGGCGCACAAGAGACCCAGTACTTC
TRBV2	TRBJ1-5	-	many	CASRETGTLYSNQPQHF	TGTGCCAGCAGGGAGACCGGGACACTATATAGCAATCAGCCCCAGCATTTT
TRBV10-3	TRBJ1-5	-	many	CAISEEAVLNQPQHF	TGTGCCATCAGTGAGGAGGCAGTATTAAATCAGCCCCAGCATTTT
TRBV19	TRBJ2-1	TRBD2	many	CASSPGLAGGQFYNEQFF	TGTGCCAGTAGTCCGGGACTAGCGGGAGGGCAGTTCTACAATGAGCAGTTCTTC
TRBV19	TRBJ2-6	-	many	CASSMEMGAGANVLTF	TGTGCCAGTAGTATGGAGATGGGGGCTGGGGCCAACGTCCTGACTTTC
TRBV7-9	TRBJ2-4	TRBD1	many	CASSFYTGTENIQYF	TGTGCCAGCAGCTTCTATACCGGGACAGAAAACATTCAGTACTTC
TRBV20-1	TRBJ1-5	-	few	CSAPGPSSNQPQHF	TGCAGTGCTCCCGGTCCGAGCAGCAATCAGCCCCAGCATTTT
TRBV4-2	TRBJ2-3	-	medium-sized	CASSQGSADTQYF	TGTGCCAGCAGCCAAGGCTCAGCAGATACGCAGTATTTT
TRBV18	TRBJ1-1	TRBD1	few	CASSLTGAWDTEAFF	TGTGCCAGCTCACTTACAGGGGCATGGGACACTGAAGCTTTCTTT
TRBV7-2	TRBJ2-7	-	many	CASSLGSTWAEQYF	TGTGCCAGCAGCTTAGGGAGTACATGGGCCGAGCAGTACTTC
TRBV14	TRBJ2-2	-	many	CASSRTQGSTGELFF	TGTGCCAGCAGTCGGACCCAAGGATCCACCGGGGAGCTGTTTTTT
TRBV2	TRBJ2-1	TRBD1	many	CASSEGTGVNEQFF	TGTGCCAGCAGTGAAGGGACAGGGGTCAATGAGCAGTTCTTC
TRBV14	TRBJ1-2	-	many	CASSPGQPIWGYTF	TGTGCCAGCTCACCGGGACAACCGATTTGGGGCTACACCTTC
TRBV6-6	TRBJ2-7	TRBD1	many	CASRQGPYEQYF	TGTGCCAGCCGACAGGGGCCCTACGAGCAGTACTTC
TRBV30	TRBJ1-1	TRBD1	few	CAWSVRDRNTEAFF	TGTGCCTGGAGTGTACGGGACAGGAACACTGAAGCTTTCTTT
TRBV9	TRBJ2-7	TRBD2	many	CASSAAVGGAGEQYF	TGTGCCAGCAGCGCAGCGGTGGGAGGGGCAGGGGAGCAGTACTTC
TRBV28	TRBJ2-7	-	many	CASTNRPYEQYF	TGTGCCAGCACAAACCGTCCCTACGAGCAGTACTTC
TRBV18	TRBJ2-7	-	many	CASSTTPGLEYEQYF	TGTGCCAGCTCGACAACACCGGGACTCGAATACGAGCAGTACTTC
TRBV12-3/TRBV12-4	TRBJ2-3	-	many	CASNPPGGGGTDTQYF	TGTGCCAGCAACCCCCCGGGGGGCGGGGGCACAGATACGCAGTATTTT
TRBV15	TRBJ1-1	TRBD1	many	CATSGLTGGTEAFF	TGTGCCACCAGCGGACTAACAGGGGGCACTGAAGCTTTCTTT
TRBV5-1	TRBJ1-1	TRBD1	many	CASSYGTGNTEAFF	TGCGCCAGCAGCTACGGGACAGGGAACACTGAAGCTTTCTTT
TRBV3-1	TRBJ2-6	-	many	CASQGNSAGANVLTF	TGTGCCAGCCAGGGGAACTCGGCTGGGGCCAACGTCCTGACTTTC
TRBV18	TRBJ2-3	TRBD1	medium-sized	CASSKGQNTDTQYF	TGTGCCAGCTCAAAGGGACAGAACACAGATACGCAGTATTTT
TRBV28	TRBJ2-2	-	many	CASKRDISGELFF	TGTGCCAGCAAGCGGGACATCTCCGGGGAGCTGTTTTTT
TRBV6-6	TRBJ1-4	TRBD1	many	CASSSTGGAGEKLFF	TGTGCCAGCAGTTCGACAGGGGGAGCGGGTGAAAAACTGTTTTTT
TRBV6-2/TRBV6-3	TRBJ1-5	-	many	CASSFPGQPQHF	TGTGCCAGCAGTTTCCCAGGGCAGCCCCAGCATTTT
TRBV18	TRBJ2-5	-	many	CASSTSQEETQYF	TGTGCCAGCTCAACCTCACAAGAAGAGACCCAGTACTTC
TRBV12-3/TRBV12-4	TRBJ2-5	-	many	CASRNRVEETQYF	TGTGCCAGCAGAAACAGGGTTGAAGAGACCCAGTACTTC